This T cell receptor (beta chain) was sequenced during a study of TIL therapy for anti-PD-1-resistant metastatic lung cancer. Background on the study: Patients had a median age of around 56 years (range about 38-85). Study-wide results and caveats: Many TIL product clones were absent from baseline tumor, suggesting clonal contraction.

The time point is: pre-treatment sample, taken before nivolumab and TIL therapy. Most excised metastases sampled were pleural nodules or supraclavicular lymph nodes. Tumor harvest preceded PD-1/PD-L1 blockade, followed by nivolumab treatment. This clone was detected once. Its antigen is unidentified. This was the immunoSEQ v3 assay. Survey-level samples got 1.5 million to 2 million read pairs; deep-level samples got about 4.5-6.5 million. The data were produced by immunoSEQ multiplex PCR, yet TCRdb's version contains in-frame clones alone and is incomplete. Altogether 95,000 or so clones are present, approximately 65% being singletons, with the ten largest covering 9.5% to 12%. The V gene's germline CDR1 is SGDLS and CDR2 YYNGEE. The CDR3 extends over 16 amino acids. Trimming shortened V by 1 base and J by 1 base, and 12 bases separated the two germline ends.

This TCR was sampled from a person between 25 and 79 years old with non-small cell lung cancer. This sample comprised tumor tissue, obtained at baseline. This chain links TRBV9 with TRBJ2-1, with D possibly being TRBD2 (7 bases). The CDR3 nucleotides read TGTGCCAGCAGCGTATATGCGGGGGCATCCTACAATGAGCAGTTCTTC. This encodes CASSVYAGASYNEQFF.